Listed below are T cell receptor beta chains from one sample, sequenced in a study of tumour-infiltrating T cells in Burkitt lymphoma. Profiling relied on immunoSEQ multiplex PCR, and the TCRdb table lists in-frame clones only, not all of them. The sample yields 11,000 to 15,000 clones, 75% seen once. Sequencing input: tumor tissue. Every receptor here comes from a human donor with diffuse large B-cell lymphoma. Both conserved end residues are part of each CDR3. A D gene is named only where the DNA matches it firmly. Expanded clones are given a class, and other clones once, few, many or no size at all.

>TRBV19|TRBJ2-5|NA|NA
CASSISETQYF
TGTGCCAGTAGTATAAGTGAGACCCAGTACTTC
>TRBV4-1|TRBJ2-7|NA|TRBD2
CASSPPTLAGTTEQYF
TGCGCCAGCAGCCCACCAACACTAGCGGGAACCACCGAGCAGTACTTC
>TRBV19|TRBJ2-1|few|NA
CASTLSDSPYNEQFF
TGTGCCAGTACCTTATCTGACAGCCCCTACAATGAGCAGTTCTTC
>TRBV4-1|TRBJ2-5|NA|NA
CASSRTAHDPQETQYF
TGCGCCAGCAGCCGGACAGCCCATGACCCCCAAGAGACCCAGTACTTC
>TRBV7-9|TRBJ2-7|NA|NA
CASSLGGRIYEQYF
TGTGCCAGCAGCTTAGGCGGTCGCATCTACGAGCAGTACTTC
>TRBV6-1|TRBJ2-2|few|NA
CASSDPGELFF
TGTGCCAGCAGTGACCCCGGGGAGCTGTTTTTT
>TRBV28|TRBJ2-7|NA|NA
CASSLGTTYEQYF
TGTGCCAGCAGTTTAGGCACAACCTACGAGCAGTACTTC
>TRBV9|TRBJ2-1|once|NA
CASSVDPGSSAYNEQFF
TGTGCCAGCAGCGTAGATCCAGGGAGTAGTGCCTACAATGAGCAGTTCTTC
>TRBV6-1|TRBJ1-5|NA|NA
CASRDPSPPQHF
TGTGCCAGCCGGGACCCTTCCCCGCCCCAGCATTTT
>TRBV10-1|TRBJ2-1|few|NA
CASSEGLASSYNEQFF
TGCGCCAGCAGTGAGGGTCTCGCGAGCTCCTACAATGAGCAGTTCTTC
>TRBV9|TRBJ2-5|NA|NA
CASSVEVYQETQYF
TGTGCCAGCAGCGTAGAGGTTTACCAAGAGACCCAGTACTTC
>TRBV6-1|TRBJ2-3|NA|NA
CASSQFEGGTDTQYF
TGTGCCAGCAGCCAATTTGAGGGAGGCACAGATACGCAGTATTTT
>TRBV7-9|TRBJ2-1|NA|TRBD2
CASSPIKLARYRDNEQFF
TGTGCCAGCAGCCCGATCAAACTAGCGAGGTACCGGGACAATGAGCAGTTCTTC
>TRBV6-6|TRBJ2-3|NA|NA
CASSYSASTDTQYF
TGTGCCAGCAGTTACTCGGCTAGCACAGATACGCAGTATTTT
>TRBV5-4|TRBJ1-2|medium-sized|NA
CASSLYGVGIAYGYTF
TGTGCCAGCAGCTTGTACGGGGTAGGGATAGCCTATGGCTACACCTTC
>TRBV5-4|TRBJ2-5|medium-sized|TRBD1
CASSLGTGSPETQYF
TGTGCCAGCAGCTTGGGGACAGGTAGTCCGGAGACCCAGTACTTC
>TRBV9|TRBJ1-2|once|NA
CASSARGGPGKYGYTF
TGTGCCAGCAGCGCCAGGGGAGGCCCGGGGAAATATGGCTACACCTTC
>TRBV19|TRBJ2-2|NA|NA
CASSIPSGELFF
TGTGCCAGTAGTATTCCGTCCGGGGAGCTGTTTTTT
>TRBV10-3|TRBJ1-1|few|NA
CAITEGFLTEAFF
TGTGCCATCACCGAGGGGTTTTTAACTGAAGCTTTCTTT
>TRBV2|TRBJ2-7|NA|NA
CASSPTARRGIQYF
TGTGCCAGCAGCCCTACAGCGAGGAGGGGAATACAGTACTTC
>TRBV13|TRBJ2-2|large|TRBD2
CASSLGLQRENTGELFF
TGTGCCAGCAGCTTAGGCCTCCAGCGGGAGAACACCGGGGAGCTGTTTTTT
>TRBV6-6|TRBJ2-3|NA|TRBD1
CASRPTGADTQYF
TGTGCCAGCAGGCCTACAGGGGCAGATACGCAGTATTTT
>TRBV2|TRBJ2-3|NA|NA
CASSEADTQYF
TGTGCCAGCAGTGAAGCAGATACGCAGTATTTT
>TRBV18|TRBJ2-1|once|NA
CASSPGQLFSYNEQFF
TGTGCCAGCTCACCTGGACAGTTATTCTCCTACAATGAGCAGTTCTTC
>TRBV29-1|TRBJ2-2|NA|NA
CSVWTATGELFF
TGCAGCGTTTGGACAGCGACCGGGGAGCTGTTTTTT
>TRBV27|TRBJ1-2|NA|NA
CASSLSRGHDGYTF
TGTGCCAGCAGTTTATCGCGCGGGCACGATGGCTACACCTTC
>TRBV4-2|TRBJ2-2|NA|TRBD2
CASSQDLRREGWGVFF
TGTGCCAGCAGCCAAGATCTTCGGCGGGAGGGGTGGGGAGTGTTTTTT
>TRBV28|TRBJ1-4|NA|NA
CASSPRTPPNEKLFF
TGTGCCAGCAGTCCCCGGACACCCCCCAATGAAAAACTGTTTTTT
>TRBV4-1|TRBJ1-2|NA|NA
CASSQDPRGNYGYTF
TGCGCCAGCAGCCAAGACCCGAGGGGGAACTATGGCTACACCTTC
>TRBV5-4|TRBJ2-5|NA|TRBD1
CASSTRQGAGETQYF
TGTGCCAGCAGCACCCGACAGGGGGCAGGGGAGACCCAGTACTTC
>TRBV28|TRBJ1-2|NA|TRBD1
CASRETGGAAYGYTF
TGTGCCAGCAGGGAAACAGGGGGCGCGGCCTATGGCTACACCTTC
>TRBV2|TRBJ1-2|few|TRBD1
CASRDRVITNYGYTF
TGTGCCAGCAGGGACAGGGTGATCACTAACTATGGCTACACCTTC
>TRBV10-3|TRBJ2-4|NA|NA
CAISEVQGILAKNIQYF
TGTGCCATCAGTGAGGTGCAAGGGATACTAGCCAAAAACATTCAGTACTTC
>TRBV28|TRBJ2-2|NA|TRBD2
CASSFRTLAGGPTGELFF
TGTGCCAGCAGTTTTAGGACCCTAGCGGGAGGGCCCACCGGGGAGCTGTTTTTT
>TRBV7-2|TRBJ2-7|few|NA
CASSSVDSSFYEQYF
TGTGCCAGCAGCTCCGTGGACTCTTCCTTCTACGAGCAGTACTTC
>TRBV18|TRBJ2-5|NA|TRBD1
CASSSWDRELQETQYF
TGTGCCAGCTCATCCTGGGACAGGGAACTACAAGAGACCCAGTACTTC
>TRBV30|TRBJ1-2|once|NA
CAWSVRPSVNGYTF
TGTGCCTGGAGTGTAAGGCCTTCGGTTAATGGCTACACCTTC
>TRBV21-1|TRBJ1-5|NA|NA
CASRPGNCNQPQHF
TGTGCCAGCAGGCCCGGAAACTGCAATCAGCCCCAGCATTTT
>TRBV6-5|TRBJ1-4|few|NA
CASFTGGDEKLFF
TGTGCCAGCTTCACTGGGGGCGATGAAAAACTGTTTTTT
>TRBV7-9|TRBJ1-3|NA|TRBD1
CASSLSSTGTPGNTIYF
TGTGCCAGCAGCCTTTCCTCGACAGGGACTCCTGGAAACACCATATATTTT
>TRBV9|TRBJ1-4|NA|NA
CASSVGGYNEKLFF
TGTGCCAGCAGCGTAGGGGGTTATAATGAAAAACTGTTTTTT
>TRBV21-1|TRBJ1-1|NA|NA
CASSRRLKAFF
TGTGCCAGCAGCAGGCGACTGAAAGCTTTCTTT
>TRBV6-5|TRBJ2-7|NA|NA
CASSYSREQYF
TGTGCCAGCAGTTACTCGAGAGAGCAGTACTTC
>TRBV6-6|TRBJ1-5|few|NA
CASSYPPSRTSGPQHF
TGTGCCAGCAGTTATCCCCCCAGCCGGACGAGTGGGCCCCAGCATTTT
>TRBV20-1|TRBJ2-1|NA|NA
CSGGATNEQFF
TGCAGTGGCGGGGCAACCAATGAGCAGTTCTTC
>TRBV29-1|TRBJ2-2|NA|NA
CSVAGGRPNTGELFF
TGCAGCGTCGCCGGCGGGCGGCCAAACACCGGGGAGCTGTTTTTT
>TRBV27|TRBJ1-1|few|NA
CASSLSLNTEAFF
TGTGCCAGCAGTTTATCTCTTAACACTGAAGCTTTCTTT
>TRBV18|TRBJ1-1|NA|NA
CASSPPEGTFRTEAFF
TGTGCCAGCTCACCACCGGAGGGGACTTTTCGTACTGAAGCTTTCTTT
>TRBV6-1|TRBJ1-3|NA|TRBD1
CASSGTAGNTIYF
TGTGCCAGCTCCGGGACAGCCGGAAACACCATATATTTT
>TRBV4-1|TRBJ2-3|NA|TRBD2
CASSQDMGRADTQYF
TGCGCCAGCAGCCAAGATATGGGGAGGGCAGATACGCAGTATTTT
>TRBV30|TRBJ2-3|NA|NA
CAWGTGPPGVYAETKTDTQYF
TGTGCCTGGGGGACCGGGCCGCCAGGGGTCTACGCGGAGACAAAAACAGATACGCAGTATTTT
>TRBV19|TRBJ2-7|once|NA
CASSTWTAPHEQYF
TGTGCCAGTAGTACATGGACTGCGCCGCACGAGCAGTACTTC
>TRBV25-1|TRBJ1-1|NA|NA
CASSETVVRNTEAFF
TGTGCCAGCAGTGAAACAGTGGTAAGGAACACTGAAGCTTTCTTT
>TRBV6-6|TRBJ1-1|NA|NA
CASKGPNTEAFF
TGTGCCAGCAAAGGACCCAACACTGAAGCTTTCTTT
>TRBV29-1|TRBJ2-1|NA|NA
CSVVRAPINEQFF
TGCAGCGTTGTGAGGGCCCCCATCAATGAGCAGTTCTTC
>TRBV5-1|TRBJ2-5|NA|TRBD1
CASSPGQGETQYF
TGCGCCAGCAGCCCTGGACAGGGTGAGACCCAGTACTTC
>TRBV30|TRBJ1-2|few|NA
CAWSAGLGYTF
TGTGCCTGGAGTGCAGGCCTTGGCTACACCTTC